The clone carrying this T cell receptor beta chain has at least ten counts. Its specificity is not known. Every patient was untreated before thyroid surgery. As handled by the study authors: Clinicopathological groups supplied CDR3 differences that were used to build a distant-metastasis classifier for papillary thyroid cancer. TCRdb re-analyzed the PCR reads using MiXCR. TCRdb assigned the V and J calls; the authors' analysis was not used. The table includes about 85,000 clones, 8.6% detected once. Looked up from germline, CDR1 is SGHTA and CDR2 is FQGNSA. The germline V and J ends were trimmed by 2 bases and 5 bases, with 6 bases remaining between them. The CDR3 spans 13 residues. The sample originates from a study of metastatic and nonmetastatic thyroid tumors. Turning to the study itself: Comparison of repertoires was carried out across blood and tumor or nodule tissue from malignant and benign thyroid patients.

Study-level results: Malignant tumors reportedly showed significantly higher TCR beta diversity than benign nodules in both blood and tumor.

Sequencing input: blood. This TCR was recovered from a female donor with papillary thyroid cancer or a benign thyroid nodule (not recorded which). Some clones in this sample may be carry-over from other donors' samples. This sequence joins TRBV7-2 and TRBJ2-2; no firm D call. DNA of the CDR3: TGTGCCAGCAGCTTACAGTTGACCGGGGAGCTGTTTTTT. Translated: CASSLQLTGELFF.